Below are 4 T cell receptor beta chains sequenced from a single sample in a study of graft-versus-host responses after intestinal transplantation. Lymphocytes (intraepithelial and lamina propria) were released by processing the graft tissue. Repertoires were generated with immunoSEQ multiplex PCR, while TCRdb's copy carries only in-frame clones and drops some. The profile shows 15,000 or so clones, 70% to 85% of them singletons. This specimen consisted of ileum tissue, obtained approximately 27 days after intestinal transplant. These receptors were obtained from a human patient who received an intestinal transplant, so some T cells may come from the graft donor.

The gene calls are TRBV5-1 and TRBJ2-3, with 7 bases lining up with TRBD2. Germline CDR1 is SGHRS and CDR2 is YFSETQ. This CDR3 region has 15 residues. J was trimmed by 1 base and V by 2 bases; bases with no gene match: 4. The CDR3 reads CASSFGLAGTDTQYF. CDR3 in DNA: TGCGCCAGCAGCTTCGGGCTAGCGGGCACAGATACGCAGTATTTT.

The chain recombines TRBV15 with TRBJ2-2; 8 positions agree with TRBD2. Germline values: CDR1 LNHNV, CDR2 YYDKDF (reference sequence). The length of the CDR3 is 16 residues. Germline trimming cut 4 bases from V and 3 bases from J; bases unmatched to any gene: 7. This chain's CDR3 is CATSNPGGAYTGELFF. DNA of the CDR3: TGTGCCACCAGCAACCCGGGGGGGGCGTACACCGGGGAGCTGTTTTTT.

This clone was found once. V is TRBV28 and J is TRBJ2-6; the D gene is possibly TRBD1 (5 bases). This CDR3 is 18 amino acids long. Trimming stripped 3 bases from V and 4 bases from J, with 19 bases between. The germline CDR1 and CDR2 sequences are MDHEN and SYDVKM. This CDR3 is CASSLGSQGSSGANVLTF. CDR3 DNA: TGTGCCAGCAGTTTGGGTTCGCAGGGATCTTCCGGGGCCAACGTCCTGACTTTC.

Turning to this clone: This specimen includes other DNA sequences encoding the same CDR3. This chain uses TRBV13 with TRBJ2-3; 10 bases match TRBD1. Looked up from germline, CDR1 is PRHDT and CDR2 is FYEKMQ (reference sequence). V was pared by 4 bases and J by 0 bases, with 4 bases of the junction left unmatched. The CDR3 consists of 16 residues. As DNA, the CDR3 is TGTGCCAGCAGCTCCAGGGACAGGGGAAGCACAGATACGCAGTATTTT. Residues: CASSSRDRGSTDTQYF.